Given below is one T cell receptor (beta chain) in context. This record comes from a study of shared clonotypes between healthy human individuals. Naive CD8 cells lacked CD45RO, underwent positive selection for CCR7 and left out terminally differentiated effector memory CD45RA+ cells. TCRdb keeps only in-frame clones here, not all; method: immunoSEQ multiplex PCR. The table has approximately 2,200,000 clones, about 93% seen once. The CDR3 sequence is 15 residues long. From germline, CDR1 is SGDLS and CDR2 YYNGEE. V was trimmed by 0 bases and J by 3 bases, leaving 13 bases between them. The TCR sequence derives from a man aged 18 to 35 in good health. Some clones in this sample may be carry-over from other donors' samples. The chain carries TRBV9 and TRBJ2-7; D tentatively reads TRBD1 or TRBD2 (5 bases each). Sequencing input: naive CD8+ T cells from PBMCs. The CDR3 sequence is CASSVEWGTVYEQYF. CDR3 coding DNA: TGTGCCAGCAGCGTAGAATGGGGGACCGTCTACGAGCAGTACTTC.